This TCR beta chain came from a study of identifying expanded T cells in peripheral blood. Libraries were prepared by immunoSEQ multiplex PCR; TCRdb keeps only in-frame clonotypes and omits some of them. Seen here are more than 55,000 clones, about 87% observed once, and the top ten hold around 4.7%. Germline CDR1 reads MDHEN; CDR2 reads SYDVKM. The CDR3 is 14 residues long. Regarding this clone: Its ends do not fully match the called genes, so a read error is possible.

V and J are TRBV28 and TRBJ2-3; no firm D call. The clonotype was recovered from a person between 18 and 69 years old in good health. Source material: blood. DNA of the CDR3: TGTGCCAGCAGTCCCCCGGGCCGTAAGGATAGGCAGTATTTT. It yields the protein CASSPPGRKDRQYF.